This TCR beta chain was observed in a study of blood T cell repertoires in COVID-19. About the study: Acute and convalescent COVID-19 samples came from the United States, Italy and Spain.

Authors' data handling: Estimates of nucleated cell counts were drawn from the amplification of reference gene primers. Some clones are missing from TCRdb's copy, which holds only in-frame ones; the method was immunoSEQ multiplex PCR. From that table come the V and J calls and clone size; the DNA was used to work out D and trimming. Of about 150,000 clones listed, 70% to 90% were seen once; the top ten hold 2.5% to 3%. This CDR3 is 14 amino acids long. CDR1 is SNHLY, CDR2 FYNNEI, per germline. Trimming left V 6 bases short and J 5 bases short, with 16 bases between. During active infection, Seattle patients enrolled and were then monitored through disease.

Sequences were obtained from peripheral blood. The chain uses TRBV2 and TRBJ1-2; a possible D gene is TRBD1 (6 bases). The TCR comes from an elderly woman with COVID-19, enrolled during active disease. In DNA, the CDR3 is TGTGCCAGCAGCTCACAGGGAGTGAGGTATGGCTACACCTTC. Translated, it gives CASSSQGVRYGYTF. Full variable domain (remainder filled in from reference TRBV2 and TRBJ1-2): EPEVTQTPSHQVTQMGQEVILRCVPISNHLYFYWYRQILGQKVEFLVSFYNNEISEKSEIFDDQFSVERPDGSNFTLKIRSTKLEDSAMYFCASSSQGVRYGYTFGSGTRLTVV.